The 22 T cell receptor beta chains reported below all come from one sample, sequenced in a study of T cell responses to AZD1222 COVID-19 vaccine. The assay was immunoSEQ multiplex PCR, and TCRdb's table has in-frame clones only and misses some. The table includes 120,000 to 150,000 clones, roughly 88% detected once. Sequencing used peripheral blood, obtained on day 0 of AZD1222 vaccination. These receptors originate from an adult in good health.

The chain couples TRBV5-8 to TRBJ2-1; D remains ambiguous. CDR3 size: 15 residues. CDR1 SGHTS and CDR2 YDEGEE come from the germline V gene. Trimming cost V 5 bases and J 0 bases, with 12 bases left between them. The CDR3 sequence: CASSFDTGSYNEQFF. CDR3 sequence (DNA): TGTGCCAGCAGTTTCGACACGGGCTCCTACAATGAGCAGTTCTTC.

This chain joins TRBV5-1 and TRBJ2-7, with no clear D. The ends were cut back, 5 bases at V and 0 bases at J, with 12 bases in the middle. CDR1 SGHRS and CDR2 YFSETQ come from the germline V gene. This CDR3 spans 14 amino acids. The CDR3 DNA reads as TGCGCCAGCAGTCCTGCTTTACCCTCCTACGAGCAGTACTTC. Amino acids: CASSPALPSYEQYF.

The chain is built from TRBV7-6 and TRBJ2-3; D uncertain. Germline CDR1 reads SGHVS; CDR2 reads FNYEAQ. V lost 5 bases and J 0 bases, leaving 9 bases between the germline ends. CDR3 size: 14 residues. The CDR3: CASSPRSSTDTQYF. DNA for the CDR3: TGTGCCAGCAGCCCGCGCTCTAGCACAGATACGCAGTATTTT.

The chain employs TRBV19 and TRBJ2-1; D remains ambiguous. V shed 6 bases and J shed 8 bases, with 8 bases lying between them. Germline V gene data show CDR1 as LNHDA and CDR2 as SQIVND (reference sequence). CDR3 size: 11 residues. In nucleotides, the CDR3 is TGTGCCAGTAGCCTGTGGGATGAGCAGTTCTTC. Its protein product is CASSLWDEQFF.

CDR3 residues: CASRYTGTGANVLTF. For the CDR3, the DNA is TGTGCCAGCAGGTACACAGGTACTGGGGCCAACGTCCTGACTTTC. The chain couples TRBV6-5 to TRBJ2-6, with D possibly being TRBD1 (5 bases). CDR3 length equals 15 residues. V was clipped by 6 bases and J by 2 bases, with 11 bases between them. In germline, CDR1 is MNHEY, CDR2 SVGAGI.

This clone was counted between two and nine times. The rearrangement links TRBV18 to TRBJ1-3; D is perhaps TRBD1 (6 bases). CDR1 KGHSH and CDR2 LQKENI come from the germline V gene. The CDR3 length is 17 residues. V was trimmed by 6 bases and J by 0 bases, leaving 18 bases between them. The CDR3 DNA sequence: TGTGCCAGCTCCCCCCGGGAGGACAGTAGCTCTGGAAACACCATATATTTT. It is translated as CASSPREDSSSGNTIYF.

V usage is TRBV30 and J usage is TRBJ2-7, with 7 bases that match TRBD1. Germline V gene lookup returns CDR1 GTSNPN and CDR2 SVGIG (reference sequence). V trimming: 4 bases; J trimming: 5 bases; junction bases outside the gene matches: 5. The CDR3 is made up of 12 amino acids. The CDR3 sequence: CAWNRQGDEQYF. The CDR3 DNA sequence: TGTGCCTGGAATCGGCAGGGGGACGAGCAGTACTTC.

This chain uses TRBV7-2 with TRBJ1-2; 9 bases match TRBD1. The CDR3 spans 19 residues. V trimming: 5 bases; J trimming: 5 bases; junction bases outside the gene matches: 21. CDR1 SGHTA and CDR2 FQGNSA come from the germline V gene. This CDR3 reads CASSVLPPGTGRRIYGYTF. The DNA for the CDR3 is TGTGCCAGCAGCGTCCTTCCTCCCGGGACAGGGCGTCGGATTTATGGCTACACCTTC.

The CDR3, as DNA: TGTGCCAGCAGCTTGGAGATTAGCGGGAGGGGGGAGCAGTACTTC. This sequence encodes CASSLEISGRGEQYF. The chain combines TRBV5-8 with TRBJ2-7; 11 bases agree with TRBD2. This CDR3 spans 15 amino acids. V dropped 0 bases and J dropped 7; count of bases not matched to a gene: 6. Germline-derived CDR1 and CDR2 are SGHTS and YDEGEE.

The gene calls are TRBV4-2 and TRBJ1-3, with unresolved D. The V gene's germline CDR1 is LGHNA and CDR2 YNFKEQ. V lost 3 bases to trimming and J lost 7 bases, with 13 bases between them. This CDR3 region has 14 residues. Here the CDR3 DNA reads TGTGCCAGCAGCCATCTTCCTCCGGGGAACACCATATATTTT. This translates into CASSHLPPGNTIYF.

V usage is TRBV5-1 and J usage is TRBJ2-1; 10 nucleotides align to TRBD1. Germline CDR1 is SGHRS and CDR2 is YFSETQ. The CDR3 is 16 amino acids. The J segment lost 6 bases and the V segment lost 3 bases, leaving 9 bases of the junction unmatched. The CDR3, as DNA: TGCGCCAGCAGCTCTACATTCCGGGACAGGGGCAATGAGCAGTTCTTC. This sequence encodes CASSSTFRDRGNEQFF.

J is TRBJ1-5 and V is TRBV27; a weak D match, TRBD1 (6 bases). V lost 1 base, J lost 3 bases, and 16 bases lay in between. CDR1 and CDR2 (germline): MNHEY, SMNVEV (reference sequence). The CDR3 runs 17 residues. The CDR3 reads CASSLLPPGVLNQPQHF. The CDR3 coding sequence is TGTGCCAGCAGTTTATTGCCCCCAGGGGTTCTCAATCAGCCCCAGCATTTT.

The chain joins TRBV7-3 to TRBJ2-1; D is possibly TRBD2 (6 bases). This CDR3 is 15 amino acids long. Trimming shortened V by 5 bases and J by 4 bases, and 15 bases separated the two germline ends. The germline CDR1 and CDR2 sequences are SGHTA and FQGTGA. The CDR3 DNA sequence: TGTGCCAGCAGCCGAGACCCCCGGGAGTACAATGAGCAGTTCTTC. It yields the protein CASSRDPREYNEQFF.

Remarks on this clone: Within the sample, other DNA sequences also encode this same CDR3. V and J are TRBV5-1 and TRBJ1-5; 9 nucleotides line up with TRBD1. Germline V CDR1 and CDR2: SGHRS, YFSETQ. The junction had 6 bases not matched to a gene; V was cut back by 4 bases and J by 4 bases. This CDR3 has 15 amino acids. CDR3 in amino acids: CASSPGQGRNQPQHF. CDR3 coding DNA: TGCGCCAGCAGCCCCGGACAGGGGCGGAATCAGCCCCAGCATTTT.

The CDR3 coding sequence is TGTGCCAGCAGCTCCTTTGGGGCAGTGCCTCAGCCCCAGCATTTT. It is translated as CASSSFGAVPQPQHF. V and J are TRBV7-8 and TRBJ1-5, with D possibly TRBD1 on 5 matching bases. This CDR3 spans 15 amino acids. CDR1 and CDR2 (germline): SGHVS, FQNEAQ. Trimming shortened V by 4 bases and J by 6 bases, and 16 bases separated the two germline ends.

V usage is TRBV11-1 and J usage is TRBJ2-1; perhaps TRBD2 as D (5 bases). This CDR3 contains 14 residues. V shed 5 bases and J shed 3 bases, with 11 bases lying between them. Germline V gives CDR1 SGHAT, CDR2 FQDESV (reference sequence). In DNA, the CDR3 is TGTGCCAGCAGCGAGACTACCCACTACAATGAGCAGTTCTTC. This gives the protein CASSETTHYNEQFF.

This chain joins TRBV4-3 and TRBJ2-7; TRBD2 is a possible D gene (6 bases). The CDR3 totals 15 residues. V lost 5 bases and J 0 bases, leaving 14 bases between the germline ends. Germline CDR1 LGHNA, CDR2 YSLEER. As DNA, the CDR3 is TGCGCCAGCAGCACCTCCGGGGGAGACTCCTACGAGCAGTACTTC. This encodes CASSTSGGDSYEQYF.

The chain couples TRBV12-3 or TRBV12-4 to TRBJ1-2; possibly TRBD1 for D (5 bases). The CDR3 has 13 residues. The V and J ends lost 10 bases and 1 base respectively, with 13 bases between them. The CDR3 reads CATPDSSNYGYTF. The CDR3 nucleotides are TGTGCCACCCCAGACAGCAGTAACTATGGCTACACCTTC.

The chain links TRBV6-4 to TRBJ2-2; the D gene is possibly TRBD1 (5 bases). V gave up 8 bases and J gave up 0 bases, with 10 bases separating them. The CDR3 contains 14 residues. Germline CDR1 MRHNA, CDR2 SNTAGT. The CDR3 sequence is CASGRGSNTGELFF. CDR3 DNA sequence: TGTGCCAGCGGAAGGGGCTCGAACACCGGGGAGCTGTTTTTT.

The gene calls are TRBV12-3 or TRBV12-4 and TRBJ1-2; D is ambiguous. The CDR3 runs 13 residues. Trimming left V 2 bases short and J 3 bases short, with 7 bases between. The CDR3 bases are TGTGCCAGCAGTTTAAATATTGACTATGGCTACACCTTC. Translating it yields CASSLNIDYGYTF.

The chain carries TRBV9 and TRBJ1-1; a possible D gene is TRBD1 (5 bases). The CDR3 contains 13 residues. Germline CDR1 and CDR2: SGDLS and YYNGEE. V was shortened by 4 bases and J by 6 bases, with 13 bases between the two germline ends. CDR3 region: CASSPHQGAEAFF. In nucleotides, the CDR3 is TGTGCCAGCAGCCCTCACCAGGGAGCTGAAGCTTTCTTT.

The CDR3 DNA sequence: TGTGCCAGCAGTTGGACAGGGGCCTACGAGCAGTACTTC. Its protein is CASSWTGAYEQYF. The chain combines TRBV6-2 or TRBV6-3 with TRBJ2-7; 9 positions match TRBD1. The CDR3 has 13 residues. With V trimmed by 4 bases and J by 2 bases, 0 bases remained unmatched. Germline CDR1 MNHEY, CDR2 SVGEGT.